This entry lists 5 T cell receptor beta chains sequenced from one sample in a study of human T cells and chemical hapten exposure. Time point specified: patch test 3, about 24 weeks after DPC sensitization. Treatment indicated: therapeutic diphenylcyclopropenone sensitization with weekly scalp DPC. TCRdb reprocessed the RACE reads via MiXCR and lists one record per CDR3 protein. The sample consists of 45,000 to 60,000 distinct CDR3 sequences, roughly 12% of them appearing once. The starting material was whole blood, obtained in connection with sensitization to the hapten diphenylcyclopropenone (DPC). The source of these receptors is a man between 25 and 39 years old with alopecia areata. Some clones in this sample may be carry-over from other donors' samples.

This clonotype occurred a few times. The chain has TRBV11-2 and TRBJ1-5, with no clear D. V gave up 2 bases and J gave up 4 bases, with 12 bases separating them. The CDR3 length is 15 residues. Germline lookup yields CDR1 SGHAT and CDR2 FQNNGV. The CDR3 here is CASSLTRSGNQPQHF. In nucleotides, the CDR3 is TGTGCCAGCAGCTTAACGAGGTCGGGTAATCAGCCCCAGCATTTT.

This clonotype was counted a few times. The rearrangement links TRBV9 to TRBJ2-3; no definite D call. The CDR3 contains 11 residues. The ends were cut back, 3 bases at V and 6 bases at J, with 5 bases in the middle. Looked up from germline, CDR1 is SGDLS and CDR2 is YYNGEE. The CDR3 nucleotides are TGTGCCAGCAGCGCCCGCGATACGCAGTATTTT. Protein: CASSARDTQYF.

This clonotype was counted many times. This rearrangement joins TRBV20-1 to TRBJ1-4, with 8 bases matching TRBD1. The CDR3 runs 16 residues. CDR1 is DFQATT, CDR2 SNEGSKA, per germline (reference sequence). Trimming cost V 6 bases and J 6 bases; bases outside gene matches: 15. The CDR3 bases are TGCAGTGCCCCGCTGGACCAGGGGGCGATGGATGAAAAACTGTTTTTT. Translation gives CSAPLDQGAMDEKLFF.

This clonotype was seen ten or more times. The chain employs TRBV7-6 and TRBJ1-5; D perhaps matches TRBD1 (5 bases). From germline, CDR1 is SGHVS and CDR2 FNYEAQ. This CDR3 contains 14 residues. Trimming took off 5 bases at V and 2 bases at J, with 10 bases between the two ends. The CDR3 region has the DNA TGTGCCAGCAGCCTCCAGGGAGGCAATCAGCCCCAGCATTTT. Translated, it gives CASSLQGGNQPQHF.

On this clonotype: A clone one base away is much larger, so this may be a read error. This chain connects TRBV4-3 to TRBJ1-6, with 9 bases identical to TRBD1. The CDR3 loop spans 14 amino acids. V shed 8 bases, J shed 7 bases, and the junction held 6 bases outside the gene matches. Germline V gene lookup returns CDR1 LGHNA and CDR2 YSLEER. The CDR3 DNA reads TGCGCCAGCGGGGACAGGGCCATGAATTCACCCCTCCACTTT. As protein: CASGDRAMNSPLHF.